This T cell receptor beta chain comes out of a study of blood T cell repertoires in COVID-19. Study in general: COVID-19 samples, acute and convalescent, were from the United States, Italy and Spain. PBMCs, B-cell-depleted T cells, or T cells were the source of the cDNA or gDNA that made up the material.

Original handling: Researchers report that nucleated cell counts were estimated from reference gene primer amplification. Generated by immunoSEQ multiplex PCR, the TCRdb table keeps only in-frame clones and is missing some. D and trimming were read from the DNA, whereas the V and J calls and clone size are those reported in that table. This sample has a few hundred thousand clones, with 87% found just once. From germline, CDR1 is SGDLS and CDR2 YYNGEE. This CDR3 has 14 amino acids. With 0 bases removed from V and 0 bases from J, the gap between germline ends came to 7 bases. The chain links TRBV9 to TRBJ2-7, with unresolved D. Sequencing was performed on peripheral blood. The sequence came from a man between 18 and 35 years old with active or convalescent COVID-19. CDR3 amino acids: CASSVDGSSYEQYF. The CDR3, as DNA: TGTGCCAGCAGCGTAGATGGCAGCTCCTACGAGCAGTACTTC.